This is a list of T cell receptor beta chains from one sample in a study of T cells in localized non-small cell lung cancer. The assay was immunoSEQ multiplex PCR, and TCRdb's table has in-frame clones only and misses some. The data contain 25,000 to 40,000 clones, around 80% of them seen just once; the ten biggest clones take up approximately 35%. Sequencing used peripheral blood, obtained before any cancer treatment. Every receptor here comes from a male donor older than 55 with stage II squamous cell lung carcinoma. CDR3s include the opening cysteine and the closing phenylalanine or tryptophan. D genes are given only for firm matches. Not every row has a clone size; where given, it reads once, few, many or a size class.

J gene: TRBJ1-1
clone size: few
V gene: TRBV6-1
CDR3 length: 11
D gene: NA
CDR3 DNA: TGTGCCAGCACCGAGATCGCTGAAGCTTTCTTT
CDR3 protein: CASTEIAEAFF

J gene: TRBJ1-2
clone size: NA
V gene: TRBV10-3
CDR3 length: 16
D gene: NA
CDR3 DNA: TGTGCCATCAGTGACCCTACCGTTCTTGGCGGCTATGGCTACACCTTC
CDR3 protein: CAISDPTVLGGYGYTF

J gene: TRBJ2-2
clone size: NA
V gene: TRBV6-1
CDR3 length: 14
D gene: TRBD1
CDR3 DNA: TGTGCCAGCAGGGGGACAGGGAACACCGGGGAGCTGTTTTTT
CDR3 protein: CASRGTGNTGELFF

J gene: TRBJ2-5
clone size: NA
V gene: TRBV7-9
CDR3 length: 14
D gene: NA
CDR3 DNA: TGTGCCAGCAGCTTACGACAGTTTGGGGAGACCCAGTACTTC
CDR3 protein: CASSLRQFGETQYF

J gene: TRBJ1-2
clone size: NA
V gene: TRBV5-4
CDR3 length: 14
D gene: NA
CDR3 DNA: TGTGCCAGCAGCTTGGCCTTGCAGGGGTATGGCTACACCTTC
CDR3 protein: CASSLALQGYGYTF

J gene: TRBJ2-6
clone size: NA
V gene: TRBV27
CDR3 length: 16
D gene: NA
CDR3 DNA: TGTGCCAGCGGCCGGGCTCTCCTCTCTGGGGCCAACGTCCTGACTTTC
CDR3 protein: CASGRALLSGANVLTF

J gene: TRBJ1-2
clone size: NA
V gene: TRBV30
CDR3 length: 12
D gene: NA
CDR3 DNA: TGTGCCTGGAGTAACGGCAGGGAGAAGTACACCTTC
CDR3 protein: CAWSNGREKYTF

J gene: TRBJ2-5
clone size: NA
V gene: TRBV12-5
CDR3 length: 12
D gene: NA
CDR3 DNA: TGTGCTAGTGGTTTGGTAGGAGAGACCCAGTACTTC
CDR3 protein: CASGLVGETQYF

J gene: TRBJ1-2
clone size: NA
V gene: TRBV7-9
CDR3 length: 14
D gene: NA
CDR3 DNA: TGTGCCAGCAGCAAAAATATCGCCGTGTCTGGCTACACCTTC
CDR3 protein: CASSKNIAVSGYTF

J gene: TRBJ2-2
clone size: few
V gene: TRBV19
CDR3 length: 15
D gene: TRBD1
CDR3 DNA: TGTGCCAGTAGTCGGACAGGGGTGAGGACCGGGGAGCTGTTTTTT
CDR3 protein: CASSRTGVRTGELFF

J gene: TRBJ2-1
clone size: NA
V gene: TRBV5-1
CDR3 length: 16
D gene: NA
CDR3 DNA: TGCGCCAGCAGCTTGGTGAAGATCTCAGGGGTTAATGAGCAGTTCTTC
CDR3 protein: CASSLVKISGVNEQFF

J gene: TRBJ2-5
clone size: once
V gene: TRBV7-9
CDR3 length: 16
D gene: NA
CDR3 DNA: TGTGCCAGCAGCCCCTCGCGGTCCAGGGCTGGAGAGACCCAGTACTTC
CDR3 protein: CASSPSRSRAGETQYF

J gene: TRBJ2-5
clone size: NA
V gene: TRBV10-2
CDR3 length: 17
D gene: TRBD2
CDR3 DNA: TGCGCCAGCAGTGAGTCGTTAGGGACTAGCGTCCAAGAGACCCAGTACTTC
CDR3 protein: CASSESLGTSVQETQYF

J gene: TRBJ1-1
clone size: NA
V gene: TRBV5-6
CDR3 length: 15
D gene: NA
CDR3 DNA: TGTGCCAGCAGCCCCGGCGGCCGATGGGGCACTGAAGCTTTCTTT
CDR3 protein: CASSPGGRWGTEAFF

J gene: TRBJ2-5
clone size: NA
V gene: TRBV13
CDR3 length: 14
D gene: NA
CDR3 DNA: TGTGCCAGCAGCTTTCGACAGAAGGAGGAGACCCAGTACTTC
CDR3 protein: CASSFRQKEETQYF

J gene: TRBJ2-5
clone size: NA
V gene: TRBV18
CDR3 length: 14
D gene: NA
CDR3 DNA: TGTGCCAGCTCACCACGTCCGGGCCAAGAGACCCAGTACTTC
CDR3 protein: CASSPRPGQETQYF

J gene: TRBJ2-7
clone size: NA
V gene: TRBV7-2
CDR3 length: 12
D gene: NA
CDR3 DNA: TGTGCCAGCAGCCGGAACAGGGATGAGCAGTACTTC
CDR3 protein: CASSRNRDEQYF

J gene: TRBJ1-2
clone size: NA
V gene: TRBV19
CDR3 length: 15
D gene: TRBD1
CDR3 DNA: TGTGCCAGTAGTATCGACTTTCGGACAGGGAGCGGCTACACCTTC
CDR3 protein: CASSIDFRTGSGYTF

J gene: TRBJ1-1
clone size: NA
V gene: TRBV6-5
CDR3 length: 15
D gene: TRBD1
CDR3 DNA: TGTGCCACCACAAACAGGGGATGGTTGGTGGCTGAAGCTTTCTTT
CDR3 protein: CATTNRGWLVAEAFF

J gene: TRBJ1-1
clone size: NA
V gene: TRBV5-6
CDR3 length: 14
D gene: NA
CDR3 DNA: TGTGCCAGCAGCCCAGGGCTGGGGAACACTGAAGCTTTCTTT
CDR3 protein: CASSPGLGNTEAFF

J gene: TRBJ1-2
clone size: NA
V gene: TRBV27
CDR3 length: 15
D gene: NA
CDR3 DNA: TGTGCCAGCAGTTTGGGGGCAGGGGCTAACTATGGCTACACCTTC
CDR3 protein: CASSLGAGANYGYTF

J gene: TRBJ2-1
clone size: NA
V gene: TRBV7-6
CDR3 length: 12
D gene: NA
CDR3 DNA: TGTGCCAGCAGCTTTCTGTACAATGAGCAGTTCTTC
CDR3 protein: CASSFLYNEQFF

J gene: TRBJ1-4
clone size: NA
V gene: TRBV28
CDR3 length: 18
D gene: NA
CDR3 DNA: TGTGCCAGCAGTTCCCTTCGCGGAGGGCTTGCAACTAATGAAAAACTGTTTTTT
CDR3 protein: CASSSLRGGLATNEKLFF

J gene: TRBJ2-7
clone size: NA
V gene: TRBV4-2
CDR3 length: 15
D gene: NA
CDR3 DNA: TGTGCCAGCAGCCAAGATCCCGCCATTTCTGCCGAGCAGTACTTC
CDR3 protein: CASSQDPAISAEQYF

J gene: TRBJ1-6
clone size: few
V gene: TRBV10-1
CDR3 length: 13
D gene: NA
CDR3 DNA: TGCGCCAGCAGTGAAGGGACATTCTCACCCCTCCACTTT
CDR3 protein: CASSEGTFSPLHF

J gene: TRBJ2-1
clone size: NA
V gene: TRBV7-2
CDR3 length: 13
D gene: NA
CDR3 DNA: TGTGCCAGCAGCTTAGGCCGGACTCAAGAGCAGTTCTTC
CDR3 protein: CASSLGRTQEQFF

J gene: TRBJ1-2
clone size: NA
V gene: TRBV19
CDR3 length: 15
D gene: TRBD1
CDR3 DNA: TGTGCCAGTAGTTTCCCAGGGGGGACCTCTGGGGGCTACACCTTC
CDR3 protein: CASSFPGGTSGGYTF

J gene: TRBJ2-7
clone size: NA
V gene: TRBV5-4
CDR3 length: 14
D gene: TRBD1
CDR3 DNA: TGTGCCAGCAGCTCACAGGGGGCCGCCTACGAGCAGTACTTC
CDR3 protein: CASSSQGAAYEQYF

J gene: TRBJ2-5
clone size: NA
V gene: TRBV27
CDR3 length: 15
D gene: TRBD2
CDR3 DNA: TGTGCCAGCAGTTTATCGACTAGCGGTCAAGAGACCCAGTACTTC
CDR3 protein: CASSLSTSGQETQYF

J gene: TRBJ1-1
clone size: few
V gene: TRBV19
CDR3 length: 13
D gene: NA
CDR3 DNA: TGTGCCAGTAGTATGGGCGGGGGGACTGAAGCTTTCTTT
CDR3 protein: CASSMGGGTEAFF

J gene: TRBJ1-5
clone size: NA
V gene: TRBV14
CDR3 length: 13
D gene: TRBD1
CDR3 DNA: TGTGCCAGCAGTCGGGGACAGGCCCAGCCCCAGCATTTT
CDR3 protein: CASSRGQAQPQHF

J gene: TRBJ2-7
clone size: NA
V gene: TRBV2
CDR3 length: 16
D gene: NA
CDR3 DNA: TGTGCCAGCTCCCTACCCAGCGGAGGGAGCTCCTACGAGCAGTACTTC
CDR3 protein: CASSLPSGGSSYEQYF

J gene: TRBJ2-7
clone size: NA
V gene: TRBV5-1
CDR3 length: 16
D gene: NA
CDR3 DNA: TGCGCCAGCAGCTTGGGGTCAGGCTCGAGCTCCTACGAGCAGTACTTC
CDR3 protein: CASSLGSGSSSYEQYF

J gene: TRBJ1-1
clone size: NA
V gene: TRBV6-1
CDR3 length: 14
D gene: TRBD1
CDR3 DNA: TGTGCCAGCATGGTCTCGGGACAGGGTACTGAAGCTTTCTTT
CDR3 protein: CASMVSGQGTEAFF

J gene: TRBJ2-3
clone size: NA
V gene: TRBV19
CDR3 length: 15
D gene: NA
CDR3 DNA: TGTGCCAGTAGTATAGGGACAGCGCTTCCAGATACGCAGTATTTT
CDR3 protein: CASSIGTALPDTQYF

J gene: TRBJ2-5
clone size: NA
V gene: TRBV7-6
CDR3 length: 14
D gene: TRBD2
CDR3 DNA: TGTGCCAGCAGCCCTTTAACTAGCGGAGAGACCCAGTACTTC
CDR3 protein: CASSPLTSGETQYF